Shown below are 15 T cell receptor beta chains from a single sample sequenced in a study of blood T cells in healthy people across ages. PCR was performed a second time for roughly 7 to 11 cycles using a sample-barcoded 5' primer and a J-beta primer mix. MiXCR, applied by TCRdb to the 5' RACE reads, yields one record per CDR3 protein. The data show under 1,000,000 distinct CDR3 sequences, about 47% seen once. The sequenced sample consisted of blood. The origin of the receptors is a man older than 75 in good health.

In its sample, this clonotype was seen a few times. The rearrangement links TRBV12-3 or TRBV12-4 to TRBJ1-5; possible D gene TRBD1, 6 bases. The CDR3 length is 15 residues. V was cut by 7 bases and J by 0 bases, with 13 bases left in between. CDR3 residues: CASTQTGLSNQPQHF. In nucleotides, the CDR3 is TGTGCCAGCACCCAGACAGGCCTTAGCAATCAGCCCCAGCATTTT.

The rearrangement uses TRBV11-1 and TRBJ1-2, with D unclear. Germline V gene data show CDR1 as SGHAT and CDR2 as FQDESV (reference sequence). This CDR3 region has 13 residues. The V gene lost 5 bases and the J gene lost 8 bases, with 15 bases spanning the gap. CDR3 coding DNA: TGTGCCAGCAGCCGAGGGATGGAAACAGGCTACACCTTC. It encodes CASSRGMETGYTF.

The rearrangement joins TRBV29-1 to TRBJ2-7; 8 bases fit TRBD2. Germline V CDR1 and CDR2: SQVTM, ANQGSEA. The V segment lost 5 bases and the J segment 2 bases; nucleotides outside the gene matches: 5. The CDR3 length is 13 residues. The CDR3 sequence is CSVSSGLPYEQYF. DNA for the CDR3: TGCAGCGTTTCTAGCGGGTTACCCTACGAGCAGTACTTC.

On this clonotype itself: Just one base apart from a much larger clone, this may be a read error. The chain combines TRBV20-1 with TRBJ2-1; D remains unclear. Trimming cost V 6 bases and J 8 bases, with 14 bases left between them. The CDR3 consists of 12 residues. Germline-derived CDR1 and CDR2 are DFQATT and SNEGSKA (reference sequence). As DNA, the CDR3 is TGCAGTGCCAGTTCCGGTCGGGATGAGCAGTTCTTC. Protein sequence: CSASSGRDEQFF.

V usage is TRBV9 and J usage is TRBJ2-5, with D possibly being TRBD2 (6 bases). This CDR3 has 15 amino acids. V lost 0 bases and J 5 bases, leaving 14 bases between the germline ends. The germline gives CDR1 SGDLS, CDR2 YYNGEE. The CDR3 sequence is CASSVATSRPETQYF. The CDR3 DNA follows: TGTGCCAGCAGCGTAGCTACTAGCAGGCCGGAGACCCAGTACTTC.

This rearrangement joins TRBV20-1 to TRBJ2-1, with 10 bases matching TRBD2. Losses at the gene ends were 4 bases for V and 1 base for J; bases not matched to a gene: 4. CDR3 length: 15 amino acids. CDR1 and CDR2 from the germline V gene are DFQATT and SNEGSKA (reference sequence). Here the CDR3 DNA reads TGCAGTGCTATCGCTAGCGGGAGTTCCTACAATGAGCAGTTCTTC. It encodes CSAIASGSSYNEQFF.

The chain employs TRBV24-1 and TRBJ1-2; D is ambiguous. CDR3 size: 14 residues. Germline CDR1 KGHDR, CDR2 SFDVKD. Trimming cost V 4 bases and J 4 bases, with 12 bases left between them. The CDR3 here is CATSDPHSGYGYTF. The CDR3 DNA sequence: TGTGCCACCAGTGACCCGCACTCGGGCTATGGCTACACCTTC.

The chain carries TRBV11-1 and TRBJ1-6, with TRBD1 matching 10 bases. Unmatched junction bases numbered 6, after V lost 6 bases and J lost 7 bases. Germline values: CDR1 SGHAT, CDR2 FQDESV (reference sequence). This CDR3 has 15 residues. This chain's CDR3 is CASSSTGGGNSPLHF. CDR3 DNA sequence: TGTGCCAGCAGTTCGACAGGGGGCGGGAATTCACCCCTCCACTTT.

V and J are TRBV21-1 and TRBJ2-1. TRBV21-1 is shown as a pseudogene. CDR3 length: 16 amino acids. The CDR3 protein is CASSKGKGRSYNEQFF. CDR3 DNA sequence: TGTGCCAGCAGCAAAGGGAAGGGAAGGTCCTACAATGAGCAGTTCTTC.

This clonotype was counted a few times. V and J are TRBV9 and TRBJ2-3; D is perhaps TRBD2 (5 bases). The CDR3 length is 16 residues. Trimming left V 3 bases short and J 1 base short, with 15 bases between. In germline, CDR1 is SGDLS, CDR2 YYNGEE. The CDR3, as DNA: TGTGCCAGCAGCGAGAGGGTGGGTGTAGGCACAGATACGCAGTATTTT. Protein sequence: CASSERVGVGTDTQYF.

This clonotype was detected only once. V gene TRBV28 combines with J gene TRBJ2-1; 9 bases line up with TRBD2. CDR1 MDHEN and CDR2 SYDVKM come from the germline V gene. V lost 7 bases to trimming and J lost 6 bases; unmatched junction nucleotides: 10. This CDR3 is 15 amino acids long. The chain's CDR3 is CASTVGGRAGNEQFF. In DNA, the CDR3 is TGTGCCAGCACGGTCGGCGGGAGGGCCGGCAATGAGCAGTTCTTC.

This sequence joins TRBV7-2 and TRBJ2-7, with 14 bases matching TRBD2. Trimming removed 5 bases from V and 6 bases from J; junction bases left unmatched: 12. The CDR3 covers 17 residues. CDR1 SGHTA and CDR2 FQGNSA come from the germline V gene. The CDR3 sequence is CASSVSGTSGSFREQYF. CDR3 DNA sequence: TGTGCCAGCAGCGTATCCGGGACTAGCGGGAGTTTCCGCGAGCAGTACTTC.

The chain has TRBV12-3 or TRBV12-4 and TRBJ1-5; D is ambiguous. The CDR3 totals 14 residues. Deletions cut 5 bases from V and 2 bases from J, with 10 bases between. The DNA for the CDR3 is TGTGCCAGCAGTGGCGGACGAGGCAATCAGCCCCAGCATTTT. It translates to CASSGGRGNQPQHF.

V is TRBV20-1 and J is TRBJ1-4; no clear D gene. Between the trimmed V and J ends, which lost 0 bases and 5 bases, there was a span of 19 bases. Germline V CDR1 and CDR2: DFQATT, SNEGSKA (reference sequence). This CDR3 has 17 amino acids. The CDR3 region is CSARDLSTSGRNEKLFF. For the CDR3, the DNA is TGCAGTGCTAGAGATCTGTCGACTAGCGGGAGGAATGAAAAACTGTTTTTT.

V and J are TRBV7-2 and TRBJ2-5; 7 positions match TRBD1. The V gene end was trimmed by 7 bases and the J gene end by 2 bases; junction bases not matched to a gene: 4. The CDR3 spans 13 residues. Looked up from germline, CDR1 is SGHTA and CDR2 is FQGNSA. CDR3 region: CASTQGVQETQYF. CDR3 sequence (DNA): TGTGCCAGCACCCAGGGGGTACAAGAGACCCAGTACTTC.